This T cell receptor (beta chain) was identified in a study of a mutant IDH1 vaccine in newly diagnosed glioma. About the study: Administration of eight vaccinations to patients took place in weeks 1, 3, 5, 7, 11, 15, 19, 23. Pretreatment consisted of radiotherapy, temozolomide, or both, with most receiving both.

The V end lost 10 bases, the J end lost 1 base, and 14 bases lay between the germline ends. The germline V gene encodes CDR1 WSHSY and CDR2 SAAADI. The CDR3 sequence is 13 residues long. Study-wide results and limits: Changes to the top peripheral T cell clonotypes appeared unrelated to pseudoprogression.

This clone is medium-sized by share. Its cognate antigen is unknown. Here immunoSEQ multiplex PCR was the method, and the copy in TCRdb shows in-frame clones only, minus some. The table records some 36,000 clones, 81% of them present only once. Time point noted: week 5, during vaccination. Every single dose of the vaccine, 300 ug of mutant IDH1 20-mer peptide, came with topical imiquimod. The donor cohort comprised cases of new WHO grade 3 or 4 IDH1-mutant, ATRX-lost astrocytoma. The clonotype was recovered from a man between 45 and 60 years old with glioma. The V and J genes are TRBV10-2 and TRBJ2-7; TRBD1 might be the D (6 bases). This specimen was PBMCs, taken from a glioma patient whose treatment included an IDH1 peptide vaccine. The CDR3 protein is CATIGGESYEQYF. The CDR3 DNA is TGCGCCACCATAGGGGGAGAATCCTACGAGCAGTACTTC.